This T cell receptor beta chain was documented in a study of long-term antiretroviral therapy in people with HIV. A remark on this clone: Its antigen is not known.

Overall study findings and caveats: Viral resistance, ART adherence and therapy changes all lacked available data. Blood specimens, gathered between about 2004 and 2018, were possibly obtained under older ART regimens.

Post-ART PBMC samples numbered at least two per donor, and pre-ART ones at least one. Version v3.0 of the immunoSEQ assay ran at survey level. The data were produced by immunoSEQ multiplex PCR, yet TCRdb's version contains in-frame clones alone and is incomplete. In the table there are about 33,000 clones, 60% to 85% of which are singletons. Sequencing used unsorted PBMCs, obtained 2 years after starting antiretroviral therapy. The sequence came from a woman between 45 and 60 years old with HIV.

The CDR3 here is CASRLLAGPYNEQFF. The CDR3 DNA reads TGTGCCAGCAGGTTACTAGCGGGGCCTTACAATGAGCAGTTCTTC. This sequence joins TRBV6-1 and TRBJ2-1; 10 bases are shared with TRBD2. The germline CDR1 and CDR2 sequences are MNHNS and SASEGT. This CDR3 spans 15 amino acids. V lost 6 bases and J lost 4; bases outside the gene matches: 6.